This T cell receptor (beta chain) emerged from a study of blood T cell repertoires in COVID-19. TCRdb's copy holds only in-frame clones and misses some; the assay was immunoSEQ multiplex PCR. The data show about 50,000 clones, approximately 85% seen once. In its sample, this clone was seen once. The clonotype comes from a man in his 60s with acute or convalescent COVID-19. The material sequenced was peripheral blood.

The CDR3 DNA is TGTGCCAGCAGTGATTCTGCTAACTATGGCTACACCTTC. The encoded protein is CASSDSANYGYTF. The chain is built from TRBV6-1 and TRBJ1-2; no firm D call. Germline CDR1 reads MNHNS; CDR2 reads SASEGT. V lost 3 bases, J lost 0 bases, and 5 bases lay in between. CDR3 size: 13 residues.